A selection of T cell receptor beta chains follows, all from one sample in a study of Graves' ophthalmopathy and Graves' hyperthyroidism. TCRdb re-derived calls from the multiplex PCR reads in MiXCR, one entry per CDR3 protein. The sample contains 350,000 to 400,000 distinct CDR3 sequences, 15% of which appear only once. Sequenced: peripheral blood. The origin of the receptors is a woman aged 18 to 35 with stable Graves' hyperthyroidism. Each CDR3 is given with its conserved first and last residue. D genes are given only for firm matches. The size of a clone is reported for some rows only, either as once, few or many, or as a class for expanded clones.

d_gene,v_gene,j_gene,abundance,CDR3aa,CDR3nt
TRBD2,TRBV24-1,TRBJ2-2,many,CATSDWRRSSGGRGTGELFF,TGTGCCACCAGTGATTGGCGTCGTAGTAGCGGGGGGCGAGGTACCGGGGAGCTGTTTTTT
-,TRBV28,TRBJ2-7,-,CASSLVGTYEQYF,TGTGCCAGCAGTCTGGTAGGGACCTACGAGCAGTACTTC
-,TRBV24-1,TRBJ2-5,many,CATSAQSRGTQYF,TGTGCCACCAGTGCCCAAAGTCGGGGGACCCAGTACTTC
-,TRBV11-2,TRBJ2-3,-,CASSLPPRAKHLVTQYF,TGTGCCAGCAGCTTACCACCCCGAGCCAAACATTTAGTTACGCAGTATTTT
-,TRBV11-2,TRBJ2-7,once,CASSGGRVEQYF,TGTGCCAGCAGCGGGGGCAGGGTGGAGCAGTACTTC
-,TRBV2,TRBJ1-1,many,CASSDPEEGWDTEAFF,TGTGCCAGCAGTGACCCCGAGGAGGGTTGGGACACTGAAGCTTTCTTT
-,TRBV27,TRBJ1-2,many,CASSLDRSEGYTF,TGTGCCAGCAGTTTAGACCGCTCTGAGGGCTACACCTTC
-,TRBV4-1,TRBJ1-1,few,CASSQDSSRYGAFF,TGCGCCAGCAGCCAAGACAGTAGCAGGTATGGAGCTTTCTTT
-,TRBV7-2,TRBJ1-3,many,CASSFPSGNTIYF,TGTGCCAGCAGCTTTCCGTCTGGAAACACCATATATTTT
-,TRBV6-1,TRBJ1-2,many,CASTGSNYGYTF,TGTGCCAGCACTGGAAGTAACTATGGCTACACCTTC
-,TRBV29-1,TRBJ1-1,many,CSVEGRAFTEAFF,TGCAGCGTTGAGGGCAGGGCTTTCACTGAAGCTTTCTTT
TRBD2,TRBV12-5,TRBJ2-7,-,CASGSRGGVNYEQYF,TGTGCTAGTGGTTCCCGCGGGGGGGTAAACTACGAGCAGTACTTC
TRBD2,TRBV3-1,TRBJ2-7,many,CASSQYLGGAYSDEQYF,TGTGCCAGCAGCCAATATCTGGGAGGGGCATATAGCGACGAGCAGTACTTC
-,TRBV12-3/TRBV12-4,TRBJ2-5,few,CASSSGDTHPAETQYF,TGTGCCAGCAGTTCTGGGGACACCCATCCCGCGGAGACCCAGTACTTC
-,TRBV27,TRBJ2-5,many,CASSLRRPGETQYF,TGTGCCAGCAGTTTAAGACGGCCGGGGGAGACCCAGTACTTC
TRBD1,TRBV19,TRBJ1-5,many,CASSISGQGSQPQHF,TGTGCCAGTAGTATATCGGGACAGGGTAGCCAGCCCCAGCATTTT